One sample yielded the 30 T cell receptor beta chains listed below, sequenced in a study of shared clonotypes between healthy human individuals. Method: immunoSEQ multiplex PCR; TCRdb's copy keeps in-frame clones and lacks some. This sample yields under 350,000 clones, of which around 87% are seen a single time; about 16% belongs to the top ten. The sequencing input was memory CD8+ T cells sorted from blood. Subset here: CD45RO+ cells pooled with CCR7-negative TemRA cells. Receptors were obtained from a man aged 18 to 29 in good health.

The rearrangement joins TRBV7-9 to TRBJ1-4; 11 nucleotides match TRBD1. The CDR3 contains 15 residues. Germline CDR1 reads SEHNR; CDR2 reads FQNEAQ (reference sequence). V lost 1 base to trimming and J lost 8 bases; unmatched junction nucleotides: 3. The CDR3 nucleotides are TGTGCCAGCAGCTTAGTGGGGACAGGGGGAGAAAAACTGTTTTTT. Encoded protein: CASSLVGTGGEKLFF.

This clone was observed many times. Being one base from a much bigger clone, this may be a read error. The sample contains more than one DNA sequence encoding this CDR3. V gene TRBV6-6 combines with J gene TRBJ2-2; 8 positions match TRBD2. Germline lookup yields CDR1 MNHNY and CDR2 SVGAGI (reference sequence). V shed 3 bases and J 1 base; nucleotides not matched to a gene: 4. This CDR3 comprises 16 residues. The CDR3 region has the DNA TGTGCCAGCAGTTATCTCCTAGCGGGGAACACCGGGGAGCTGTTTTTT. This sequence encodes CASSYLLAGNTGELFF.

DNA for the CDR3: TGTGCCAGCAGCCCGGGGACTAGCGGGTGGGAGCAGTACTTC. Translation: CASSPGTSGWEQYF. The rearrangement joins TRBV4-2 to TRBJ2-7, with 12 bases matching TRBD2. CDR1 and CDR2 (germline): LGHNA, YNFKEQ. The CDR3 covers 14 residues. V shed 4 bases, J shed 7 bases, and the junction held 5 bases outside the gene matches.

This clone was found once. The CDR3 loop is CASSWMVNLAGTGELFF. CDR3 nucleotide sequence: TGTGCCAGCAGTTGGATGGTCAATCTAGCGGGGACCGGGGAGCTGTTTTTT. The V call is TRBV27, the J call TRBJ2-2; the match to TRBD2 covers 9 bases. Unmatched junction bases numbered 11, after V lost 4 bases and J lost 5 bases. The CDR3 contains 17 residues. CDR1 is MNHEY, CDR2 SMNVEV, per germline (reference sequence).

This clone was observed a single time. This sequence joins TRBV7-8 and TRBJ2-7; D gene ambiguous. V was shortened by 1 base and J by 3 bases, with 10 bases between the two germline ends. There are 14 residues in the CDR3. The V gene's germline CDR1 is SGHVS and CDR2 FQNEAQ. The CDR3 is CASSLVPGLYEQYF. CDR3 sequence (DNA): TGTGCCAGCAGCTTAGTTCCCGGGCTCTACGAGCAGTACTTC.

V usage is TRBV18 and J usage is TRBJ2-5; D ambiguous. The CDR3 has 14 residues. The germline V gene has CDR1 KGHSH and CDR2 LQKENI. V was cut by 3 bases and J by 4 bases, with 12 bases left in between. The CDR3 DNA reads as TGTGCCAGCTCACCCCGCCTCACTGTAGAGACCCAGTACTTC. This encodes CASSPRLTVETQYF.

About this clone itself: The sample contains more than one DNA sequence encoding this CDR3. The V and J genes are TRBV7-9 and TRBJ1-2; possible D gene TRBD1, 5 bases. The CDR3 is made up of 13 amino acids. The germline V and J ends were trimmed by 5 bases and 7 bases, with 14 bases remaining between them. Germline CDR1 reads SEHNR; CDR2 reads FQNEAQ (reference sequence). Here the CDR3 reads CASSPNSGGGYTF. The DNA of the CDR3 is TGTGCCAGCAGCCCTAATTCTGGGGGTGGCTACACCTTC. Together with reference TRBV7-9 and TRBJ1-2, the CDR3 gives the full variable domain: DTGVSQNPRHKITKRGQNVTFRCDPISEHNRLYWYRQTLGQGPEFLTYFQNEAQLEKSRLLSDRFSAERPKGSFSTLEIQRTEQGDSAMYLCASSPNSGGGYTFGSGTRLTVV.

This clone came up once. The CDR3: CASSPPGRPQHF. The DNA for the CDR3 is TGTGCCAGCAGTCCCCCGGGACGGCCCCAGCATTTT. This chain uses TRBV27 with TRBJ1-5, with D possibly being TRBD1 (5 bases). Per the germline V gene, CDR1 is MNHEY and CDR2 is SMNVEV (reference sequence). V lost 5 bases, J lost 9 bases, and 11 bases lay in between. This CDR3 has 12 amino acids.

On this clone: It is likely a read error: a sequence one base away is far more abundant. The genes are TRBV7-9 and TRBJ2-2; unclear D gene. CDR1 is SEHNR, CDR2 FQNEAQ, per germline (reference sequence). The CDR3 runs 12 residues. V shed 4 bases and J shed 4 bases, with 4 bases lying between them. The CDR3 is CASSWGTGELFF. The CDR3 bases are TGTGCCAGCAGCTGGGGCACCGGGGAGCTGTTTTTT.

The rearrangement uses TRBV5-4 and TRBJ2-7; TRBD1 agrees at 7 bases. V shed 4 bases, J shed 4 bases, and the junction held 11 bases outside the gene matches. Germline loops: CDR1 SGHNT, CDR2 YYREEE (reference sequence). The length of the CDR3 is 15 residues. The CDR3 DNA sequence: TGTGCCAGCAGCCAGGCCCTCACAGGGGATTACGAGCAGTACTTC. This gives the protein CASSQALTGDYEQYF.

The V call is TRBV28, the J call TRBJ1-5; D is ambiguous. Germline-derived CDR1 and CDR2 are MDHEN and SYDVKM. V lost 3 bases and J lost 2, with 8 bases in between. The CDR3 contains 14 residues. The CDR3 loop reads CASSFGGRNQPQHF. The CDR3 nucleotides read TGTGCCAGCAGTTTTGGAGGCCGCAATCAGCCCCAGCATTTT.

The J gene is TRBJ2-1, the V gene TRBV11-2, with TRBD1 matching over 8 bases. Losses at the gene ends were 5 bases for V and 4 bases for J; bases not matched to a gene: 4. This CDR3 comprises 14 residues. Germline V gene lookup returns CDR1 SGHAT and CDR2 FQNNGV. The CDR3 bases are TGTGCCAGCAGCCCACGGACAGGGTACAATGAGCAGTTCTTC. Residues: CASSPRTGYNEQFF. The full variable domain, with the rest looked up from reference TRBV11-2 and TRBJ2-1, is EAGVAQSPRYKIIEKRQSVAFWCNPISGHATLYWYQQILGQGPKLLIQFQNNGVVDDSQLPKDRFSAERLKGVDSTLKIQPAKLEDSAVYLCASSPRTGYNEQFFGPGTRLTVL.

For the CDR3, the DNA is TGTGCCAGCAGGGCGGACAGGGTTGAGAAGGACGGGGAGCTGTTTTTT. It is translated as CASRADRVEKDGELFF. This chain uses TRBV5-6 with TRBJ2-2, with 8 bases identical to TRBD1. Per the germline V gene, CDR1 is SGHDT and CDR2 is YYEEEE. The J segment lost 7 bases and the V segment lost 5 bases, leaving 13 bases of the junction unmatched. The CDR3 loop spans 16 amino acids.

V usage is TRBV2 and J usage is TRBJ1-2; D is ambiguous. The CDR3 spans 16 residues. The germline gives CDR1 SNHLY, CDR2 FYNNEI. The ends were cut back, 3 bases at V and 1 base at J, with 15 bases in the middle. DNA for the CDR3: TGTGCCAGCAGTGATGGCAGGCGCGCTGATAACTATGGCTACACCTTC. This sequence encodes CASSDGRRADNYGYTF. Full variable domain (remainder filled in from reference TRBV2 and TRBJ1-2): EPEVTQTPSHQVTQMGQEVILRCVPISNHLYFYWYRQILGQKVEFLVSFYNNEISEKSEIFDDQFSVERPDGSNFTLKIRSTKLEDSAMYFCASSDGRRADNYGYTFGSGTRLTVV.

V and J are TRBV2 and TRBJ2-4; D is perhaps TRBD1 (5 bases). CDR1 is SNHLY and CDR2 is FYNNEI in the germline V gene. This CDR3 spans 15 amino acids. Trimming stripped 1 base from V and 6 bases from J, with 13 bases between. The CDR3 is CASSEGGTNGNIQYF. Written as DNA, the CDR3 is TGTGCCAGCAGTGAAGGGGGCACGAATGGAAACATTCAGTACTTC.

This rearrangement joins TRBV4-1 to TRBJ2-1; TRBD2 agrees at 8 bases. Germline V lookup: CDR1 MGHRA, CDR2 YSYEKL. The J segment lost 6 bases and the V segment lost 0 bases, leaving 7 bases of the junction unmatched. This CDR3 is 16 amino acids long. CDR3 nucleotide sequence: TGCGCCAGCAGCCAAGAACCTAGCGGGTCAATCAATGAGCAGTTCTTC. Amino acids: CASSQEPSGSINEQFF.

This clone was seen just once. CDR3 in amino acids: CASSQDVSSHEQYF. CDR3 bases: TGTGCCAGCAGCCAAGATGTGTCATCCCACGAGCAGTACTTC. The chain combines TRBV4-2 with TRBJ2-7, with D unclear. The CDR3 extends over 14 amino acids. The V and J ends lost 0 bases and 5 bases respectively, with 11 bases between them. CDR1 is LGHNA and CDR2 is YNFKEQ in the germline V gene.

The gene calls are TRBV27 and TRBJ2-5; D unresolved. The CDR3 consists of 13 residues. The V and J ends lost 5 bases and 4 bases respectively, with 11 bases between them. Per the germline V gene, CDR1 is MNHEY and CDR2 is SMNVEV (reference sequence). The CDR3 spells CASSHSKVETQYF. DNA for the CDR3: TGTGCCAGCAGTCATTCTAAAGTAGAGACCCAGTACTTC.

This rearrangement joins TRBV4-1 to TRBJ2-7, with 7 bases fitting TRBD2. The CDR3 loop spans 14 amino acids. Germline CDR1 MGHRA, CDR2 YSYEKL. Germline trimming cut 4 bases from V and 5 bases from J; bases unmatched to any gene: 8. The CDR3 loop reads CASSPRGGTDEQYF. CDR3 in DNA: TGCGCCAGCAGCCCACGGGGAGGGACGGACGAGCAGTACTTC.

The rearrangement joins TRBV2 to TRBJ2-3; D call uncertain. Between the trimmed V and J ends, which lost 3 bases and 2 bases, there was a span of 9 bases. Looked up from germline, CDR1 is SNHLY and CDR2 is FYNNEI. CDR3 length equals 14 residues. In nucleotides, the CDR3 is TGTGCCAGCAGTGAGTGGGAAGTCACAGATACGCAGTATTTT. The encoded protein is CASSEWEVTDTQYF.

The rearrangement links TRBV2 to TRBJ1-5; D is ambiguous. This CDR3 has 13 residues. From germline, CDR1 is SNHLY and CDR2 FYNNEI. With 5 bases removed from V and 7 bases from J, the gap between germline ends came to 12 bases. CDR3 residues: CASSPISAQPQHF. The CDR3 DNA reads as TGTGCCAGCAGTCCAATTTCGGCGCAGCCCCAGCATTTT.

This rearrangement joins TRBV6-6 to TRBJ2-2; weak D call: TRBD2 (6 bases). Deletions cut 7 bases from V and 6 bases from J, with 15 bases between. Germline V lookup: CDR1 MNHNY, CDR2 SVGAGI (reference sequence). There are 14 residues in the CDR3. This CDR3 is CASTGVALPGELFF. In nucleotides, the CDR3 is TGTGCCAGCACGGGGGTGGCACTCCCCGGGGAGCTGTTTTTT.

The chain carries TRBV9 and TRBJ2-4; tentatively, D is TRBD2 (5 bases). V was clipped by 0 bases and J by 10 bases, with 14 bases between them. The germline CDR1 and CDR2 sequences are SGDLS and YYNGEE. The CDR3 consists of 14 residues. CDR3 in amino acids: CASSVVEAPGIQYF. As DNA, the CDR3 is TGTGCCAGCAGCGTAGTAGAGGCACCGGGAATTCAGTACTTC. Full variable domain (missing parts from reference TRBV9 and TRBJ2-4): DSGVTQTPKHLITATGQRVTLRCSPRSGDLSVYWYQQSLDQGLQFLIQYYNGEERAKGNILERFSAQQFPDLHSELNLSSLELGDSALYFCASSVVEAPGIQYFGAGTRLSVL.

This sequence joins TRBV27 and TRBJ1-6; D unresolved. CDR1 MNHEY and CDR2 SMNVEV come from the germline V gene (reference sequence). The V and J ends lost 7 bases and 5 bases respectively, with 21 bases between them. The CDR3 is 17 amino acids. The CDR3 protein is CASTRRGLKSNNSPLHF. CDR3 coding DNA: TGTGCCAGCACCAGACGAGGCCTCAAAAGTAATAATTCACCCCTCCACTTT.

This chain joins TRBV7-3 and TRBJ2-7; 8 bases fit TRBD1. Losses at the gene ends were 3 bases for V and 6 bases for J; bases not matched to a gene: 1. Germline lookup yields CDR1 SGHTA and CDR2 FQGTGA. This CDR3 contains 12 residues. DNA for the CDR3: TGTGCCAGCAGCTTCGGACAGGGCGAGCAGTACTTC. This codes for CASSFGQGEQYF.

The chain employs TRBV25-1 and TRBJ2-1, with no clear D. Germline V lookup: CDR1 MGHDK, CDR2 SYGVNS. This CDR3 has 13 residues. V was clipped by 8 bases and J by 8 bases, with 16 bases between them. CDR3 amino acids: CASDNWGGHEQFF. For the CDR3, the DNA is TGTGCCAGCGATAACTGGGGTGGTCATGAGCAGTTCTTC.

In its sample, this clone was seen once. Other DNA sequences in the same sample also yield this CDR3. This chain links TRBV6-5 with TRBJ2-2, with D perhaps given as TRBD1 or TRBD2 (5 bases each). The V and J ends lost 0 bases and 5 bases respectively, with 7 bases between them. There are 14 residues in the CDR3. Germline V lookup: CDR1 MNHEY, CDR2 SVGAGI. The DNA of the CDR3 is TGTGCCAGCAGTTACTCAGGGGAGACCGGGGAGCTGTTTTTT. Translated, it gives CASSYSGETGELFF.

V gene TRBV7-2 combines with J gene TRBJ1-1; 7 bases map to TRBD1. Germline V gene lookup returns CDR1 SGHTA and CDR2 FQGNSA. With V trimmed by 5 bases and J by 1 base, 7 bases remained unmatched. CDR3 length: 15 residues. CDR3 sequence: CASSQRDSSNTEAFF. As DNA, the CDR3 is TGTGCCAGCAGCCAGCGGGACAGCTCGAACACTGAAGCTTTCTTT.

The chain carries TRBV27 and TRBJ1-6; 11 positions agree with TRBD1. The CDR3 has 17 residues. CDR1 and CDR2 from the germline V gene are MNHEY and SMNVEV (reference sequence). J lost 12 bases, V lost 4 bases, and 14 bases had no gene match. CDR3 DNA: TGTGCCAGCAGTTCACCTGTAGCCGGGACAGGGGGGGAACCCCTCCACTTT. It specifies CASSSPVAGTGGEPLHF.

This chain joins TRBV9 and TRBJ2-2; D unresolved. V was cut by 0 bases and J by 3 bases, with 12 bases left in between. CDR1 is SGDLS, CDR2 YYNGEE, per germline. This CDR3 has 16 amino acids. The DNA of the CDR3 is TGTGCCAGCAGCGTAGGGCTCCCATCCTACACCGGGGAGCTGTTTTTT. Translated: CASSVGLPSYTGELFF.